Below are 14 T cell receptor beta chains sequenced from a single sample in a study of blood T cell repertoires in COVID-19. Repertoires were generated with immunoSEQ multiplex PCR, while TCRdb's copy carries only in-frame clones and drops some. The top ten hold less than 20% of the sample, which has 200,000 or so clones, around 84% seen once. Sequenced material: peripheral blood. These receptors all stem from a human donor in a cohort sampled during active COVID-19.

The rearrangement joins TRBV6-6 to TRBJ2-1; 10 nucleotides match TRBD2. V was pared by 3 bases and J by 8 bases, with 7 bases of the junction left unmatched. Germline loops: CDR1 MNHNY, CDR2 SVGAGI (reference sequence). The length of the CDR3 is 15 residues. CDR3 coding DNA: TGTGCCAGCAGTTATCCGCTAGCGGGAGAGGATGAGCAGTTCTTC. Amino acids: CASSYPLAGEDEQFF.

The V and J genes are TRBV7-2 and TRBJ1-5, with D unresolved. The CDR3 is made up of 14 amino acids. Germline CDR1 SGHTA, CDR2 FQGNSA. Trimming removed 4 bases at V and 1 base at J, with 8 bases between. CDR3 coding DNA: TGTGCCAGCAGCTCACAATTAAGCAATCAGCCCCAGCATTTT. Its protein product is CASSSQLSNQPQHF.

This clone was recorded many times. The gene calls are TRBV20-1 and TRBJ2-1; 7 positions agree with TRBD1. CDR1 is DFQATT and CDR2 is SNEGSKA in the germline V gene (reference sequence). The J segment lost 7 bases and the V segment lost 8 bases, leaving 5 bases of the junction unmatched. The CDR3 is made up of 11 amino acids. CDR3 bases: TGCAGTAGAAACAGGGGAAATGAGCAGTTCTTC. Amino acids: CSRNRGNEQFF.

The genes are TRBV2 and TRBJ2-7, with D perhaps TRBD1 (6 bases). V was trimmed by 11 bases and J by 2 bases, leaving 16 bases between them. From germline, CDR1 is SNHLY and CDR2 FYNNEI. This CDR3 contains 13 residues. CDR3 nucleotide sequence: TGTGCCGGACCAAAGACAGGACCCTACGAGCAGTACTTC. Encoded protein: CAGPKTGPYEQYF.

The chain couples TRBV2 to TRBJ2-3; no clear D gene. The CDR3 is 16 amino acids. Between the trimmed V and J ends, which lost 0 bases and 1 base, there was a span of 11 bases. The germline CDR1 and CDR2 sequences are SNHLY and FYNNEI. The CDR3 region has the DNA TGTGCCAGCAGTGAAGCCAGGCCGTCGGGCACAGATACGCAGTATTTT. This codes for CASSEARPSGTDTQYF.

The CDR3 nucleotides read TGTGCCAGCAGACAACAGAGCTCCTACGAGCAGTACGTC. This sequence encodes CASRQQSSYEQYV. The chain has TRBV6-5 and TRBJ2-7; no clear D. This CDR3 has 13 residues. Between the trimmed V and J ends, which lost 6 bases and 0 bases, there was a span of 9 bases. The germline V gene encodes CDR1 MNHEY and CDR2 SVGAGI.

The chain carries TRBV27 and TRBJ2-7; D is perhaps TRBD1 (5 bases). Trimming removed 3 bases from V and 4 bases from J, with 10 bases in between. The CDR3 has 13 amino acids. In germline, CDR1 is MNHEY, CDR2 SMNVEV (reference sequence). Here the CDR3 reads CASSFRAGYEQYF. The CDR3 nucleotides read TGTGCCAGCAGTTTTAGGGCAGGGTACGAGCAGTACTTC.

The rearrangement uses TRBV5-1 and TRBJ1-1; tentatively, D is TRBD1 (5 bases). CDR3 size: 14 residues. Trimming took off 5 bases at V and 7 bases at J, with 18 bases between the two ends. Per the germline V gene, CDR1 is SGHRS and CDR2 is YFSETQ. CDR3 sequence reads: CASSNNRGIGEAFF. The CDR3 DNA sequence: TGCGCCAGCAGTAACAATCGGGGGATCGGTGAAGCTTTCTTT.

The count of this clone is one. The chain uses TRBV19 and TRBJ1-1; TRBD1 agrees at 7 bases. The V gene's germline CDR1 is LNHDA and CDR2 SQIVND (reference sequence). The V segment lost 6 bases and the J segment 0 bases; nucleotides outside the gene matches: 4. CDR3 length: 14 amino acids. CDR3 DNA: TGTGCCAGTAGAGACGGACAGGTGAACACTGAAGCTTTCTTT. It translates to CASRDGQVNTEAFF.

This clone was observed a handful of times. As DNA, the CDR3 is TGCAGCGTTGGGAGACCCGGTGTGAACACTGAAGCTTTCTTT. It translates to CSVGRPGVNTEAFF. The chain is built from TRBV29-1 and TRBJ1-1, with no clear D. V was cut by 4 bases and J by 0 bases, with 12 bases left in between. From germline, CDR1 is SQVTM and CDR2 ANQGSEA. This CDR3 comprises 14 residues.

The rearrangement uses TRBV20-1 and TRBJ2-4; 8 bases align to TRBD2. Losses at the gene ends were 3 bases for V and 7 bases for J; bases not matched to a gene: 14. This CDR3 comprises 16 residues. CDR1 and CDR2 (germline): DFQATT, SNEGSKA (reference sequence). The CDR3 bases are TGCAGTGCTAGTAACTGGGACGGGAGGGCCGGGAACATTCAGTACTTC. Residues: CSASNWDGRAGNIQYF.

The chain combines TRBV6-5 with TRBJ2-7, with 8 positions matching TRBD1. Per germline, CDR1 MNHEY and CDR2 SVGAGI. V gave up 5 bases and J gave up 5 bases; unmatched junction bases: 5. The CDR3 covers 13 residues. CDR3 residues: CASSRTGLDEQYF. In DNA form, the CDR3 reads TGTGCCAGCAGTAGGACAGGGCTTGACGAGCAGTACTTC.

The CDR3 is CASSARLTSGSFEDTQYF. DNA of the CDR3: TGTGCCAGCAGCGCCCGATTAACTAGCGGGAGTTTTGAGGATACGCAGTATTTT. This chain connects TRBV9 to TRBJ2-3; 11 bases line up with TRBD2. Looked up from germline, CDR1 is SGDLS and CDR2 is YYNGEE. The CDR3 extends over 18 amino acids. J was trimmed by 6 bases and V by 3 bases; bases with no gene match: 15.

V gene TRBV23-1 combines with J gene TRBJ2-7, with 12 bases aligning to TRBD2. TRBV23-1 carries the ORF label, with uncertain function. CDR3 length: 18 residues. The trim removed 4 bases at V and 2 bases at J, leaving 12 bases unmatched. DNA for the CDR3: TGCGCCAGCAGTCTCGAACAACTAGCGGGGGGTCAGACCTACGAGCAGTACGTC. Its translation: CASSLEQLAGGQTYEQYV.